Sequencing of this T cell receptor beta chain was carried out in a study of tumor T cells in aggressive B-cell lymphoma. Germline-derived CDR1 and CDR2 are LNHDA and SQIVND (reference sequence). The V end lost 6 bases, the J end lost 0 bases, and 8 bases lay between the germline ends. This CDR3 spans 13 amino acids. The assay was immunoSEQ multiplex PCR, and TCRdb's table has in-frame clones only and misses some. This sample yields about 5,100 clones, of which approximately 94% are seen a single time; 3.8% belongs to the top ten. Source material: tumor tissue. This receptor was identified in an adult with diffuse large B cell lymphoma. This chain joins TRBV19 and TRBJ1-1; D gene ambiguous. CDR3 nucleotide sequence: TGTGCCAGTAGCATGACTGTGAACACTGAAGCTTTCTTT. Protein sequence: CASSMTVNTEAFF.